This T cell receptor (beta chain) was sequenced during a study of blood T cell repertoires in COVID-19. The germline gives CDR1 LGHNA, CDR2 YNFKEQ. This CDR3 is 14 amino acids long. Losses at the gene ends were 4 bases for V and 7 bases for J; bases not matched to a gene: 6. Sequencing used immunoSEQ multiplex PCR; TCRdb keeps in-frame clones, though not all of them. There are 400,000 to 500,000 clones in the sample; around 89% occur only once, and less than 2% lies in the top ten. This rearrangement joins TRBV4-2 to TRBJ2-2; 7 bases align to TRBD2. The sequence came from a woman in her thirties or forties who had recovered from COVID-19. Input material: PBMCs or T cells enriched from blood (not recorded which). CDR3 amino acids: CASSPKWGGGELFF. In DNA, the CDR3 is TGTGCCAGCAGCCCGAAGTGGGGGGGCGGGGAGCTGTTTTTT.